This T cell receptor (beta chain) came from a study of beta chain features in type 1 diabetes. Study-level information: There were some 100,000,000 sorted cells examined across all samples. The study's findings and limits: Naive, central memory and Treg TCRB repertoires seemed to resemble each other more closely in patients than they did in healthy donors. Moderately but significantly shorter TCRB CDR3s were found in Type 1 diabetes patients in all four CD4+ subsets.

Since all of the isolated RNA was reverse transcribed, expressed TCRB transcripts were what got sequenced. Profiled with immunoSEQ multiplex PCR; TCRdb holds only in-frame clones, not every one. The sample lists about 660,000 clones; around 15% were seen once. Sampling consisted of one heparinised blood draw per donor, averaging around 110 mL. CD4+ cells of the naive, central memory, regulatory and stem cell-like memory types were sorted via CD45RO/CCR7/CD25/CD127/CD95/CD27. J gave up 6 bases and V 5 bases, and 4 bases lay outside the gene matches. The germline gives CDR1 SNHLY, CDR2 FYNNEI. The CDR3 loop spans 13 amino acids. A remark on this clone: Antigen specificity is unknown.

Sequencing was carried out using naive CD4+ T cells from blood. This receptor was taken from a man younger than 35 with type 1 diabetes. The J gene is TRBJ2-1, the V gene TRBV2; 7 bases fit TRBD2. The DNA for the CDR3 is TGTGCCAGCAGTACTAGCGCCCGCAATGAGCAGTTCTTC. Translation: CASSTSARNEQFF.